This T cell receptor beta chain was recovered during a study of cytomegalovirus exposure and HLA in healthy donors. At the level of the study: An early release of data contained about 85 million unique TCRs, which came from HLA-typed donors. Study results and caveats: In a later analysis, V- and J-gene trimming of beta chains associated with a DCLRE1C missense variant, replicated independently. According to the study, around 160 TCR beta chains were cytomegalovirus-associated.

Comment on this clone: Its antigen is currently unknown.

Every donor was a healthy person donating bone marrow. PCR primers comprised 60 Vbeta and 13 Jbeta primers. Sequencing was performed with immunoSEQ multiplex PCR; in TCRdb, only in-frame clones are kept and a portion is missing. The sample has approximately 140,000 clones; 82% are singletons. The CDR3 is made up of 14 amino acids. V lost 5 bases and J 3 bases, leaving 14 bases between the germline ends. Germline V gene lookup returns CDR1 SGHRS and CDR2 YFSETQ. Source material: PBMCs. This sequence originates from a male donor in good health and CMV-seronegative. This chain uses TRBV5-1 with TRBJ2-5; possible D gene TRBD1, 6 bases. The CDR3 region has the DNA TGCGCCAGCAGGCCCGGGACAACTAAAGAGACCCAGTACTTC. It encodes CASRPGTTKETQYF.